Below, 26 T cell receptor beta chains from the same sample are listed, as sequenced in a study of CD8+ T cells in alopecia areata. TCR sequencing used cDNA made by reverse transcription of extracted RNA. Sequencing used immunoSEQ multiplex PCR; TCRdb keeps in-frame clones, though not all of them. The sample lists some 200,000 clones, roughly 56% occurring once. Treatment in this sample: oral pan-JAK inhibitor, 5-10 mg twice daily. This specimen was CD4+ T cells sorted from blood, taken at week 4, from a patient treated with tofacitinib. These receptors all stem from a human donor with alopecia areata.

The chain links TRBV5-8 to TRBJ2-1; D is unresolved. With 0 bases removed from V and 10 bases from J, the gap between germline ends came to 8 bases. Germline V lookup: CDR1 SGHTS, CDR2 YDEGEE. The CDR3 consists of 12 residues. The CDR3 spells CASSLDRSEQFF. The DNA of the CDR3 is TGTGCCAGCAGCTTGGACCGTTCCGAGCAGTTCTTC.

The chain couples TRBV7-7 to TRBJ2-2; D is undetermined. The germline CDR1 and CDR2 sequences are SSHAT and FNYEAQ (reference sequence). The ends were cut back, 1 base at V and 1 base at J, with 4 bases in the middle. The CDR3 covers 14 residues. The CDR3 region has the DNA TGTGCCAGCAGCTTAGGCGGGAACACCGGGGAGCTGTTTTTT. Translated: CASSLGGNTGELFF.

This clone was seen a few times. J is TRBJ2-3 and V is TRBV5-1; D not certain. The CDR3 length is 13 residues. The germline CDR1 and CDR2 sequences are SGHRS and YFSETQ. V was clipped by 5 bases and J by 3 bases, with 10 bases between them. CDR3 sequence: CASRRLPTDTQYF. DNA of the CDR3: TGCGCCAGCAGAAGACTTCCGACAGATACGCAGTATTTT.

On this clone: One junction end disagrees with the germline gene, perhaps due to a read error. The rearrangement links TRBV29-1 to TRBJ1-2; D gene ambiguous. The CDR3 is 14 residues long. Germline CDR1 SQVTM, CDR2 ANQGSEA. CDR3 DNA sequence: TGCAGCGCTGAATGGGCCTCTCCTATCTATGGCTACACCTTC. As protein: CSAEWASPIYGYTF.

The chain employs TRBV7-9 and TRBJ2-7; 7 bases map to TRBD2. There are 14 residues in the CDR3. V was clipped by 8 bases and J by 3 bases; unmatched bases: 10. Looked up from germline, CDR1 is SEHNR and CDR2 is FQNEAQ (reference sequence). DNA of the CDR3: TGTGCCAGCGGGATCCAGGGAGGGAGCTACGAGCAGTACTTC. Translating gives CASGIQGGSYEQYF.

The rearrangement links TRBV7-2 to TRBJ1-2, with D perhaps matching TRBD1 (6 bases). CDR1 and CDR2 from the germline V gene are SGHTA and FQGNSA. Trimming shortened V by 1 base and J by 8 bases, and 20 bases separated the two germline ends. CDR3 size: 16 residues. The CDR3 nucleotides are TGTGCCAGCAGCTTAGTGTCCGGGGGCCGCCTCCGAGGCTACACCTTC. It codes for CASSLVSGGRLRGYTF.

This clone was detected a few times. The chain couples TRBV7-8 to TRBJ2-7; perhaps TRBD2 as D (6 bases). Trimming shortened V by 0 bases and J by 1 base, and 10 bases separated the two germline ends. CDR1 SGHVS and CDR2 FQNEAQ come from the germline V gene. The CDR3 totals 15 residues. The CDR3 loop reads CASSLAMAGSYEQYF. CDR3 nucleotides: TGTGCCAGCAGCTTAGCAATGGCGGGATCCTACGAGCAGTACTTC.

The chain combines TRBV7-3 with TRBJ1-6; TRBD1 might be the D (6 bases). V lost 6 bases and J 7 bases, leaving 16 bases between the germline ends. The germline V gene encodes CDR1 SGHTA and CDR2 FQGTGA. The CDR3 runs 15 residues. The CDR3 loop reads CASRLGTGMNSPLHF. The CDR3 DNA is TGTGCCAGCAGGCTTGGAACAGGGATGAATTCACCCCTCCACTTT.

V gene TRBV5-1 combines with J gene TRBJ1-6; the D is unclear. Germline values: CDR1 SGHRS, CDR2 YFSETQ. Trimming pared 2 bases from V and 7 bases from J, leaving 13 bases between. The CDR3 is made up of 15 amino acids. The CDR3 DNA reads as TGCGCCAGCAGCTTTTCCCAGAGGACCAATTCACCCCTCCACTTT. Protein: CASSFSQRTNSPLHF.

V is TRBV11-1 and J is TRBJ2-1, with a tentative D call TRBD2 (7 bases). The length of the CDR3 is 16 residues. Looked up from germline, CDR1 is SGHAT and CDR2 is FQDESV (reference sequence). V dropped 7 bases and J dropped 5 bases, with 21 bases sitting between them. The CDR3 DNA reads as TGTGCCAGCACTTCGGACAGCGGGGTCAGGGACAATGAGCAGTTCTTC. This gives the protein CASTSDSGVRDNEQFF.

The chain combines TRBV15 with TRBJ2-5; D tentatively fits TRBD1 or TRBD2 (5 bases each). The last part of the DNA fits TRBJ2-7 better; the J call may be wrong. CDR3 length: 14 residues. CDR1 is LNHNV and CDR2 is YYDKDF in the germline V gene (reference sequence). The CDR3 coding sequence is TGTGCCACCAGCAGAGATCGGGGCTTCTACGAGCAGTACTTC. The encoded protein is CATSRDRGFYEQYF.

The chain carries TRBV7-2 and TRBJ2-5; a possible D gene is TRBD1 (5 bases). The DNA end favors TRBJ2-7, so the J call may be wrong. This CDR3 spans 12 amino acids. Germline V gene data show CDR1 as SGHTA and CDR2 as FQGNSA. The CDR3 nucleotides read TGTGCCAGCAGCTATCAGGGTACCGAGCAGTACTTC. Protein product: CASSYQGTEQYF.

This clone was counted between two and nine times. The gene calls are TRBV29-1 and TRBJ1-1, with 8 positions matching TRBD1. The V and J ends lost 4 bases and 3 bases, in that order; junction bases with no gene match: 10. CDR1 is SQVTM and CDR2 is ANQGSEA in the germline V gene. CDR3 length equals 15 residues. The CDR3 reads CSVGGSRGRDTEAFF. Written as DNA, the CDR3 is TGCAGCGTTGGAGGGTCCAGGGGGCGCGACACTGAAGCTTTCTTT.

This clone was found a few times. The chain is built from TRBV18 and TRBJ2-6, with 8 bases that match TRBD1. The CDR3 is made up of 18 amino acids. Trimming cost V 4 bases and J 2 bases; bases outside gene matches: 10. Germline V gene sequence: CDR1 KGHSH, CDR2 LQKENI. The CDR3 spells CASSLARMDRAGANVLTF. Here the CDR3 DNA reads TGTGCCAGCTCACTAGCACGAATGGACAGGGCTGGGGCCAACGTCCTGACTTTC.

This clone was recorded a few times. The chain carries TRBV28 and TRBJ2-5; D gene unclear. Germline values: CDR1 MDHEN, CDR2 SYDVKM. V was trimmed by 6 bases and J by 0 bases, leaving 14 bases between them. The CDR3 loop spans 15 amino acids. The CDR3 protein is CASSSRRRYQETQYF. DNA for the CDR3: TGTGCCAGCAGCTCCAGGCGACGGTACCAAGAGACCCAGTACTTC.

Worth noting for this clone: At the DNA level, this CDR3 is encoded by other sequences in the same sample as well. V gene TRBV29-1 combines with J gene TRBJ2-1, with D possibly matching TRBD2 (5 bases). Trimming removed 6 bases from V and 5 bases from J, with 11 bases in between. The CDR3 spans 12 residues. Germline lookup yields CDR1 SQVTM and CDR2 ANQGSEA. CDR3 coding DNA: TGCAGCGTGGTCCGGGGAAACAATGAGCAGTTCTTC. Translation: CSVVRGNNEQFF.

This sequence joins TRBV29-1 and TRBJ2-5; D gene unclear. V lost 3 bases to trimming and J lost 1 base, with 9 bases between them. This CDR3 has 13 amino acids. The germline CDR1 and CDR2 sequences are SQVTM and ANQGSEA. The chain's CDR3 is CSVDGSRQETQYF. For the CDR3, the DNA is TGCAGCGTTGATGGTAGTCGCCAAGAGACCCAGTACTTC.

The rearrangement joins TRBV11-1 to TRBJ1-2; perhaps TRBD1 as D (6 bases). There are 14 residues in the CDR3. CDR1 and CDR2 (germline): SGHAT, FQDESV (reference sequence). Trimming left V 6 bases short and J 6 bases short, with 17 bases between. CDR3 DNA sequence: TGTGCCAGCAGTTACAGGGAGCTCCGGGATGGCTACACCTTC. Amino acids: CASSYRELRDGYTF. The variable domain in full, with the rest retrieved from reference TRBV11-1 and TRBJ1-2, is EAEVAQSPRYKITEKSQAVAFWCDPISGHATLYWYRQILGQGPELLVQFQDESVVDDSQLPKDRFSAERLKGVDSTLKIQPAELGDSAMYLCASSYRELRDGYTFGSGTRLTVV.

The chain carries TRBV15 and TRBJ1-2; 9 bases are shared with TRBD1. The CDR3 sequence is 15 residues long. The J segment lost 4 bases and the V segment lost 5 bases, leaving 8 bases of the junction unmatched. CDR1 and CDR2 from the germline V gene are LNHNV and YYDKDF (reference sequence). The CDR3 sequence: CATSRDRVSIYGYTF. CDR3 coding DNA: TGTGCCACCAGCCGGGACAGGGTCTCTATCTATGGCTACACCTTC.

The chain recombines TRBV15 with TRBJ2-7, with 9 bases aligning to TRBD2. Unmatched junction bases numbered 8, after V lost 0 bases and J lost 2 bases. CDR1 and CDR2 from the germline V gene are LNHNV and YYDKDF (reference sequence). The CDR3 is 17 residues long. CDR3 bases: TGTGCCACCAGCAGAGATATAGTAAGCGGGGGGACCTACGAGCAGTACTTC. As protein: CATSRDIVSGGTYEQYF.

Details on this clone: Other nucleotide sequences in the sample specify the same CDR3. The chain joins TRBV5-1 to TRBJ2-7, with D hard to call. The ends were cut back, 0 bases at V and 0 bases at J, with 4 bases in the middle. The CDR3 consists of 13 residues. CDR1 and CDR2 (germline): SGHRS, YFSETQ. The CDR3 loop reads CASSLDNSYEQYF. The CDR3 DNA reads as TGCGCCAGCAGCTTGGACAACTCCTACGAGCAGTACTTC.

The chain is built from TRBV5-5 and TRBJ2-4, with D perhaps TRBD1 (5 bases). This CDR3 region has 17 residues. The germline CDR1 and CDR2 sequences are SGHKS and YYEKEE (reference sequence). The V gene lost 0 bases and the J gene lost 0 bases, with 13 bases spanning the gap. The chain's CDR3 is CASSLGQTPIAKNIQYF. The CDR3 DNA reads TGTGCCAGCAGCTTGGGACAGACGCCCATAGCCAAAAACATTCAGTACTTC.

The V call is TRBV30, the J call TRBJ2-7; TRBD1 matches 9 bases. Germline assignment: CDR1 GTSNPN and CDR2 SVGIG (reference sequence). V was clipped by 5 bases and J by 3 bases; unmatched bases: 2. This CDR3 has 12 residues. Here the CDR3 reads CAWEDRGYEQYF. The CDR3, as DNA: TGTGCCTGGGAGGACAGGGGCTACGAGCAGTACTTC.

CDR3 nucleotides: TGCAGCGCCGAGTCCGGTGGAGAAAAACTGTTTTTT. Translated, it gives CSAESGGEKLFF. The chain couples TRBV29-1 to TRBJ1-4; D unclear. This CDR3 is 12 amino acids long. From germline, CDR1 is SQVTM and CDR2 ANQGSEA. V shed 7 bases and J shed 8 bases, with 14 bases lying between them.

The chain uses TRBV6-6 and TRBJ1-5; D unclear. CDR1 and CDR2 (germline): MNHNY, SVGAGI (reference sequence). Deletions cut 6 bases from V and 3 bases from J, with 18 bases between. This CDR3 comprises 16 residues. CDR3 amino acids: CASRPLEGTPNQPQHF. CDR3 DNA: TGTGCCAGCAGGCCCCTCGAGGGCACCCCCAATCAGCCCCAGCATTTT.

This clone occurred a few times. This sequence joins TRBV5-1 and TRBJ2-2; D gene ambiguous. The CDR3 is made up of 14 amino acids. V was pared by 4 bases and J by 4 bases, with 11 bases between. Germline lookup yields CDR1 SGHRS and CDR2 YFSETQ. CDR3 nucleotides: TGCGCCAGCAGCCAGGAGCACCCCACCGGGGAGCTGTTTTTT. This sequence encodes CASSQEHPTGELFF.